In this sample, the clone carrying this T cell receptor beta chain turned up many times. Trimming removed 3 bases at V and 2 bases at J, with 11 bases between. From germline, CDR1 is MNHEY and CDR2 SMNVEV (reference sequence). The CDR3 consists of 14 residues. These data belong to a study of Graves' ophthalmopathy and Graves' hyperthyroidism. As the template, RNA transcripts were used to amplify TCR beta CDR3 regions. The authors performed first-round RT-PCR with HTBI primers and then a second-round multiplex PCR. TCRdb processed the multiplex PCR reads anew with MiXCR; each CDR3 protein has one entry. The data contain roughly 50,000 distinct CDR3 sequences, less than 55% of them seen just once; the ten biggest clones take up over 4%. Exclusion criteria comprised other autoimmune diseases, uncontrolled infections, pregnancy or lactation in patients. Someone took the PBMCs out of approximately 10 ml of fresh peripheral blood.

This chain links TRBV27 with TRBJ2-7, with D perhaps TRBD2 (6 bases). The specimen was peripheral blood. This sequence originates from an adult woman with Graves' ophthalmopathy. CDR3 coding DNA: TGTGCCAGCAGTTTCTCAGGAGGGACCTACGAGCAGTACTTC. Translation gives CASSFSGGTYEQYF.